This record concerns one TCR beta chain sequence. Antigen: not known. The CDR3 is made up of 14 amino acids. V was cut by 4 bases and J by 4 bases, with 10 bases left in between. CDR1 and CDR2 from the germline V gene are MGHDK and SYGVNS. These data are taken from a study of CD8 T cells in ankylosing spondylitis. Notes on the study in general: Clones tied to disease were said to be significantly enriched in matched ankylosing spondylitis synovial fluid. A TCR beta motif of under 10 highly homologous variants appeared characteristic of ankylosing spondylitis blood.

5'-RACE, quantitative and with molecular barcodes, yielded the TCR beta libraries. TCRdb processed the 5' RACE reads anew with MiXCR; each CDR3 protein has one entry. Counted here are hundreds of thousands of distinct CDR3 sequences, about 24% occurring once; the ten biggest clones make up 0.85% to 1%. The chain carries TRBV25-1 and TRBJ1-4; no definite D call. This receptor was identified in a male donor with ankylosing spondylitis. Sequenced: blood, either unsorted or a sorted T cell fraction (not recorded which). CDR3 DNA sequence: TGTGCCAGCAGTGGCAGCAACCGTAATGAAAAACTGTTTTTT. This sequence encodes CASSGSNRNEKLFF.